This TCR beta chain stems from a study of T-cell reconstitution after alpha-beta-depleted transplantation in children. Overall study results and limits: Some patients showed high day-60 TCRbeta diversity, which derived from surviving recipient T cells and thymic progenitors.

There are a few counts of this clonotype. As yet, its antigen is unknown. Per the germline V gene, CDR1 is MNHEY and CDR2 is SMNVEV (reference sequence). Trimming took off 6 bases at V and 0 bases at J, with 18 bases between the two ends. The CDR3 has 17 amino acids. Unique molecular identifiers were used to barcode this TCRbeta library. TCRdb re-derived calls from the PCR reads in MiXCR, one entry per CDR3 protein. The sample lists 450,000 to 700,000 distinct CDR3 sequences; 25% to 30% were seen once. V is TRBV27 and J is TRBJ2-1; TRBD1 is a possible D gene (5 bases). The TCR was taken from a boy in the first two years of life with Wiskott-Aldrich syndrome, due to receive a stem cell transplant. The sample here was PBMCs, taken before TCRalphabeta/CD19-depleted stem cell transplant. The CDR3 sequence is CASSHGKTGSSYNEQFF. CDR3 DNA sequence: TGTGCCAGCAGCCATGGCAAAACAGGAAGCTCCTACAATGAGCAGTTCTTC.